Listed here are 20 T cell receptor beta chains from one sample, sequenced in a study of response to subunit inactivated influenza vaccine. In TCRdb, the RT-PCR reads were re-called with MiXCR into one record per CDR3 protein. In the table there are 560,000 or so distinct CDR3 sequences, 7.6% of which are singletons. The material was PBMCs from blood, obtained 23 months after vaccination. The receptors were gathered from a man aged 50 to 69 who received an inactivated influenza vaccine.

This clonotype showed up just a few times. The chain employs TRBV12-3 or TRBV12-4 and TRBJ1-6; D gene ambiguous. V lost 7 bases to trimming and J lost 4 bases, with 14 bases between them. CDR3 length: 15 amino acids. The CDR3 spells CASTLGTGYNSPLHF. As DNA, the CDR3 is TGTGCCAGCACCCTAGGAACGGGGTATAATTCACCCCTCCACTTT.

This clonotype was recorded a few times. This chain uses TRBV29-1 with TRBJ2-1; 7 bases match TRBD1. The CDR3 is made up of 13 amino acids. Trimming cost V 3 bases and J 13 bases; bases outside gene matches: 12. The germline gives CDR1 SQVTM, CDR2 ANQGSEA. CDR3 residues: CSVEPDLGTAQFF. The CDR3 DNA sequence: TGCAGCGTTGAGCCGGATTTGGGGACAGCTCAGTTCTTC.

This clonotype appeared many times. CDR3 protein: CASSQDGTSFFEQFF. The CDR3 region has the DNA TGTGCCAGCAGCCAAGACGGGACTAGCTTTTTCGAGCAGTTCTTC. The chain employs TRBV4-2 and TRBJ2-1, with 9 positions matching TRBD2. Trimming at V came to 0 bases and at J to 10 bases, leaving 7 bases not matched to a gene. The CDR3 runs to 15 residues. CDR1 and CDR2 (germline): LGHNA, YNFKEQ.

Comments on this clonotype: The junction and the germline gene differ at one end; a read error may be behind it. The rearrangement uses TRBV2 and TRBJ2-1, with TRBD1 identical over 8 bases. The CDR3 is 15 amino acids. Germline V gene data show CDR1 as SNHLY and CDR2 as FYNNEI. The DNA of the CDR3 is TGTGCCAGCAGGGAAGGACAGGGCCCCTACAATGAGCAGTTCTTC. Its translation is CASREGQGPYNEQFF.

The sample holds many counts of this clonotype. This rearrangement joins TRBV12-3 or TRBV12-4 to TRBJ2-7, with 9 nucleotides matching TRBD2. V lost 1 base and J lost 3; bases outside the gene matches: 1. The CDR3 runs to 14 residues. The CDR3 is CASSLVAGVYEQYF. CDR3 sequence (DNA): TGTGCCAGCAGTTTAGTAGCGGGGGTCTACGAGCAGTACTTC.

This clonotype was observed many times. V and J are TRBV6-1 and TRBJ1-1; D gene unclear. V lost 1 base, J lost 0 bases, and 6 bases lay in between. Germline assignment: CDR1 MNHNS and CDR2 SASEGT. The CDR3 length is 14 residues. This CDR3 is CASSEGGLNTEAFF. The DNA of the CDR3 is TGTGCCAGCAGTGAAGGGGGATTGAACACTGAAGCTTTCTTT.

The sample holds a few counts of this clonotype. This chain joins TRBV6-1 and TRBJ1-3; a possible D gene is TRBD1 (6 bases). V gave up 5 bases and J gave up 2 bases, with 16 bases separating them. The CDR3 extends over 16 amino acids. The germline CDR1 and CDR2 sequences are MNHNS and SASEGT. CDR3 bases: TGTGCCAGCAGTCGGGCCAAACAGGGACCTGGAAACACCATATATTTT. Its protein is CASSRAKQGPGNTIYF.

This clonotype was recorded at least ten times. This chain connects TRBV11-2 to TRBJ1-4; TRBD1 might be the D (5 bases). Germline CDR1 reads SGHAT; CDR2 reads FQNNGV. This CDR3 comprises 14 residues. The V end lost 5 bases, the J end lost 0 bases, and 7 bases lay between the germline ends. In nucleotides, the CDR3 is TGTGCCAGCAGCCCAGGGACAACTAATGAAAAACTGTTTTTT. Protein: CASSPGTTNEKLFF.

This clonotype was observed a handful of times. The CDR3 loop is CASSPPASTYGYTF. The CDR3 nucleotides are TGTGCCAGCAGCCCCCCGGCCAGTACGTATGGCTACACCTTC. J is TRBJ1-2 and V is TRBV28; no clear D. V was clipped by 6 bases and J by 5 bases, with 16 bases between them. Germline-derived CDR1 and CDR2 are MDHEN and SYDVKM. The CDR3 totals 14 residues.

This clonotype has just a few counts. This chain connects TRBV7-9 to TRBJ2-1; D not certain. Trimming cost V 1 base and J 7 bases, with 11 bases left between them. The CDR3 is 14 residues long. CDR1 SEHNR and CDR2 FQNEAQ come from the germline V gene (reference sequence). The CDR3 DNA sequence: TGTGCCAGCAGCTTAGAGGCCTTGTGGAATGAGCAGTTCTTC. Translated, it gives CASSLEALWNEQFF.

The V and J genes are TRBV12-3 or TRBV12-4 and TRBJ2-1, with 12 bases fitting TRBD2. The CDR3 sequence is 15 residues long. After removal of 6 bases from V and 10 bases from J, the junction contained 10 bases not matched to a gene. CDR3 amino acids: CASSLTSGGLREQFF. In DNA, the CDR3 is TGTGCCAGCAGCCTGACTAGCGGGGGCCTCAGGGAGCAGTTCTTC.

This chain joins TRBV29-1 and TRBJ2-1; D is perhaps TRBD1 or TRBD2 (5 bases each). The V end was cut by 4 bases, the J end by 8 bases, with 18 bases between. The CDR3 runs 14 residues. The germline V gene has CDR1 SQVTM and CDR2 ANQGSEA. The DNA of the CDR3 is TGCAGCGTTGCTAAAGGACTGGGGACCTATGAGCAGTTCTTC. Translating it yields CSVAKGLGTYEQFF.

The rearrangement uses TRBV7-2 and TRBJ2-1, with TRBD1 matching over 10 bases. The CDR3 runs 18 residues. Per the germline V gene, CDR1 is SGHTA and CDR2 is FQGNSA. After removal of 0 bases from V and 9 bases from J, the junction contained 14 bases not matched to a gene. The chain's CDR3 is CASSLAPGTGVLRGEQFF. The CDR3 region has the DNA TGTGCCAGCAGCTTAGCCCCCGGGACAGGGGTCCTGCGGGGTGAGCAGTTCTTC.

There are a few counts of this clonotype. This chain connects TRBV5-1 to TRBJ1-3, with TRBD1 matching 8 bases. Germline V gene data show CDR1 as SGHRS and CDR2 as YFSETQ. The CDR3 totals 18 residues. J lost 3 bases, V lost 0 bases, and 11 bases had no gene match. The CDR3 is CASSLGHTDRVLGNTIYF. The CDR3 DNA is TGCGCCAGCAGCTTGGGCCATACGGACAGGGTCCTTGGAAACACCATATATTTT.

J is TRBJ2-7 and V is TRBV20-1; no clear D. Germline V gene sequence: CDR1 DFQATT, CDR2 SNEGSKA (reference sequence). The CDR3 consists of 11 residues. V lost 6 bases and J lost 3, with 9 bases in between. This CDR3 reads CSAQWGYEQYF. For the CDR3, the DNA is TGCAGTGCACAGTGGGGCTACGAGCAGTACTTC.

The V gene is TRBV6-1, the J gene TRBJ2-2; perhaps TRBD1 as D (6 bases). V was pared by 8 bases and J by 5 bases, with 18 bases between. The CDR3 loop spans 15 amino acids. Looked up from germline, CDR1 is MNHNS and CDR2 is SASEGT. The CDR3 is CASEVSGRGTGELFF. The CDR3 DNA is TGTGCCAGCGAAGTGAGTGGCAGGGGAACCGGGGAGCTGTTTTTT.

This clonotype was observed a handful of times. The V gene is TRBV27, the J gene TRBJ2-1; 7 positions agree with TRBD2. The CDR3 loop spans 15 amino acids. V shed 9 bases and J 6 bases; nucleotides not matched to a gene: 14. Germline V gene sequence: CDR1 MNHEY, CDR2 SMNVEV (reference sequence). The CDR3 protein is CASSLFAGAGNEQFF. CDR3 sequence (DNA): TGTGCCAGTAGTCTTTTTGCGGGAGCGGGCAATGAGCAGTTCTTC.

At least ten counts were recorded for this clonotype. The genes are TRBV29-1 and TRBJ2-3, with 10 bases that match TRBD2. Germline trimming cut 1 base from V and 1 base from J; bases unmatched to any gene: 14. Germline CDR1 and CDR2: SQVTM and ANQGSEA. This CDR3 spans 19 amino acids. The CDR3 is CSVEGRTSGNGRGTDTQYF. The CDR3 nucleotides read TGCAGCGTTGAAGGCCGCACTAGCGGGAATGGCCGAGGCACAGATACGCAGTATTTT.

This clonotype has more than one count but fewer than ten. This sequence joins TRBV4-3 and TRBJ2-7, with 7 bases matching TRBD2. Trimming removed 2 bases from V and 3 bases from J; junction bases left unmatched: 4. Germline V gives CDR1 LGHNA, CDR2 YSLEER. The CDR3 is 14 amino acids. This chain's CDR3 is CASSQQGEGYEQYF. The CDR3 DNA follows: TGCGCCAGCAGCCAACAAGGGGAGGGCTACGAGCAGTACTTC.

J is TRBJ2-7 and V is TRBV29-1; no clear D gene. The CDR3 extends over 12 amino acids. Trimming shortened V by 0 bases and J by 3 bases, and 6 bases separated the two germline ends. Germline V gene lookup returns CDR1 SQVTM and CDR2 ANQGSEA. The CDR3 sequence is CSVEDGGYEQYF. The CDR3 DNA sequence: TGCAGCGTTGAAGATGGCGGCTACGAGCAGTACTTC.